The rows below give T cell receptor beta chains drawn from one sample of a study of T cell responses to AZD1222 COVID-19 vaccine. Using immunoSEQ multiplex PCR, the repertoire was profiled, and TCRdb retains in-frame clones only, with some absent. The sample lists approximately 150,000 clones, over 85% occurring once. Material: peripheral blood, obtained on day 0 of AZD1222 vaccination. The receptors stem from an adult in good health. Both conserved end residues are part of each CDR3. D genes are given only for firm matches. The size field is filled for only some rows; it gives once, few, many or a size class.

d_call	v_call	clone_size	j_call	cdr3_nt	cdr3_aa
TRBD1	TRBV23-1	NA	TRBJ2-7	TGCGCCAGCGCCCGGGACAGAGACTACGAGCAGTACTTC	CASARDRDYEQYF
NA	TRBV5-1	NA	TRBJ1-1	TGCGCCAGCAGCTTGGGGGGAAATTGGGCTGAAGCTTTCTTT	CASSLGGNWAEAFF
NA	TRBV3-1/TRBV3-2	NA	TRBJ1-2	TGTGCCAGCAGCCAAGTCAGCAGGGAGTTATGGTATGGCTACACCTTC	CASSQVSRELWYGYTF
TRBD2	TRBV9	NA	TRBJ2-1	TGTGCCAGCAGCGTTAGTTTACTAGCGGGAGACAATGAGCAGTTCTTC	CASSVSLLAGDNEQFF
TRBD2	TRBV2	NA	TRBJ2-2	TGTGCCAGCAGTGAAAGCGGGAGGGCCAACACCGGGGAGCTGTTTTTT	CASSESGRANTGELFF
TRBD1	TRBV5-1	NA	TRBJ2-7	TGCGCCAGCAGCTACGGACAGGTGAACTACGAGCAGTACTTC	CASSYGQVNYEQYF
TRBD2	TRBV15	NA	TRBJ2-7	TGTGCCACCGAGGGGACTAGCGGGAGCCACGAGCAGTACTTC	CATEGTSGSHEQYF
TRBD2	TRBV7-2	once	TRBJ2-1	TGTGCCAGCAGCTCCTCCGGGACTAGCGGGAGGGTGACGTTCTTC	CASSSSGTSGRVTFF
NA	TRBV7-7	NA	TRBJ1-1	TGTGCTAGCAGCCGAACCGCAACTACAGAAGCTTTCTTT	CASSRTATTEAFF
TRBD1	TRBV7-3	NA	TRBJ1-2	TGTGCCAGCAGCCCCTCAGGGGGCGGCTATGGCTACACCTTC	CASSPSGGGYGYTF
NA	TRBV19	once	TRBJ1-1	TGTGCCAGTAGTATAGATCGAGGGGGCACTGAAGCTTTCTTT	CASSIDRGGTEAFF
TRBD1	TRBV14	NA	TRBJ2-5	TGTGCCAGCAGCCAAGGGACAGGGGGGTACCAAGAGACCCAGTACTTC	CASSQGTGGYQETQYF
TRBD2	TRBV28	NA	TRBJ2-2	TGTGCCAGCAGTTTCTGGGCGGGAGTATCCACCGGGGAGCTGTTTTTT	CASSFWAGVSTGELFF
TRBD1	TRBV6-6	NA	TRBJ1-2	TGTGCCAGCACCAAGGAGACAGGGCCGAAGACCTTC	CASTKETGPKTF
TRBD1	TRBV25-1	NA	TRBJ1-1	TGTGCCAGCAGTGATAGGCGGACAGGAGTGAACACTGAAGCTTTCTTT	CASSDRRTGVNTEAFF
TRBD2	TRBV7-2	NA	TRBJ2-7	TGTGCCAGCAGCCCTACCGGGGTCGGGAGGGCCTACGAGCAGTACTTC	CASSPTGVGRAYEQYF
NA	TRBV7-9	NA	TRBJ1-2	TGTGCCAGCAGCCCTGTCGGGCGGGCTTCTAACTATGGCTACACCTTC	CASSPVGRASNYGYTF
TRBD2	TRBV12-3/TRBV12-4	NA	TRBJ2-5	TGTGCCAGCAGTTTCGATGGGGGGGTGTACCACTTC	CASSFDGGVYHF
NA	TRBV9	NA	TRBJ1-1	TGTGCCAGCAGCCTTGGACACACTGAAGCTTTCTTT	CASSLGHTEAFF
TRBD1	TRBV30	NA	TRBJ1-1	TGTGCCTGGACTAGGACAGGGGGCCACACTGAAGCTTTCTTT	CAWTRTGGHTEAFF
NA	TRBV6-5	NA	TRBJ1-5	TGTGCCAGCAGTTACTCATCTGGGGATCAGCCCCAGCATTTT	CASSYSSGDQPQHF
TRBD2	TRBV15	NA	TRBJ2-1	TGTGCCACCAGCAGGGTCGTAGCGGGGTTAACCTACAATGAGCAGTTCTTC	CATSRVVAGLTYNEQFF
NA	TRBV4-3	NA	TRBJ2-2	TGCGCCAGCAGCCATCTAGGACCCGGGGAGCTGTTTTTT	CASSHLGPGELFF
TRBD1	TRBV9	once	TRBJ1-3	TGTGCCAGCAGCCCGCTCCTTAGGGACAGGGTTAGTTCTTCTGGAAACACCATATATTTT	CASSPLLRDRVSSSGNTIYF
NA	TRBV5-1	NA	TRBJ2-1	TGCGCCAGCAGCTTCGGGAGCGTTTCCTACAATGAGCAGTTCTTC	CASSFGSVSYNEQFF
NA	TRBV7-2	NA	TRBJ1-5	TGTGCCAGCAGCTTAGAGTGGGGCAATCAGCCCCAGCATTTT	CASSLEWGNQPQHF
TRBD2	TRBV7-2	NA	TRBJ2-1	TGTGCCAGCAGCCCAAGGACTAGCGGCTACAATGAGCAGTTCTTC	CASSPRTSGYNEQFF
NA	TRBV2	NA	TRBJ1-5	TGTGCCAGCACCCCCGATGCTCAGGCAAGGAATCAGCCCCAGCATTTT	CASTPDAQARNQPQHF
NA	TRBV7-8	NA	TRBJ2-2	TGTGCCAGCAGCCCCGGCTGGCCAGCAGCGAACACCGGGGAGCTGTTTTTT	CASSPGWPAANTGELFF
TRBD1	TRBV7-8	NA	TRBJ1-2	TGTGCCAGCAGCGCGCGACAGGGGCCGAACTATGGCTACACCTTC	CASSARQGPNYGYTF
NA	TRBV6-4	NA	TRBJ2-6	TGTGCCAGCAGGCCCGAATCCTCTGGGGCCAACGTCCTGACTTTC	CASRPESSGANVLTF
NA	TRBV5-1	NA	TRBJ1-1	TGCGCCAGCAGCAAGGGGACTGAAGCTTTCTTT	CASSKGTEAFF
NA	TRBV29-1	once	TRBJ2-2	TGCAGCGTTCTTTCTCTGACCGGGGAGCTGTTTTTT	CSVLSLTGELFF
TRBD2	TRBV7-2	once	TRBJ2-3	TGTGCCAGCAGCTTAGGACTCAGCGGGGGTGGGCTGGATACGCAGTATTTT	CASSLGLSGGGLDTQYF
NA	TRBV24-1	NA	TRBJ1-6	TGTGCCACCATCACAGGACCGAATAGGTGGGCCCTCCACTTT	CATITGPNRWALHF
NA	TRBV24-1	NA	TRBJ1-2	TGTGCCACCAGTGACCCGGACGGCGCTAACTATGGCTACACCTTC	CATSDPDGANYGYTF
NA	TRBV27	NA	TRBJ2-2	TGTGCCAGCAGTTTTAACCGGGGTTCCGGGGAGCTGTTTTTT	CASSFNRGSGELFF
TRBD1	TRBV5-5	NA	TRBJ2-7	TGTGCCAGCAGCTTGGAAGGCAGGGGGCTGGAGCAGTACTTC	CASSLEGRGLEQYF
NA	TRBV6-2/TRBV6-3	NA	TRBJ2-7	TGTGCCAGCAGTTTCGCCGGGCGGTGGGAGCAGTACTTC	CASSFAGRWEQYF
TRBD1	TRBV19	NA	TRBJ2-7	TGTGCCAGTAGTACCTACCGACAGGGGGCAACCTACGAGCAGTACTTC	CASSTYRQGATYEQYF
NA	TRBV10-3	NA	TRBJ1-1	TGTGCCATCCAGGAAGACACTGAAGCTTTCTTT	CAIQEDTEAFF
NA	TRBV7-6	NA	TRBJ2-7	TGTGCCAGCAGCTTAGCGGTCCGAAACGAGCAGTACTTC	CASSLAVRNEQYF
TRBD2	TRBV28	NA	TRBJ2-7	TGTGCCAGCAGTCCCCTTGGCCGGCTCGGGACTAGGGATGGCGAGCAGTACTTC	CASSPLGRLGTRDGEQYF
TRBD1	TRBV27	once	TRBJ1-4	TGTGCCAGCAGTCCGTGGACAGGGACGATCGATGAAAAACTGTTTTTT	CASSPWTGTIDEKLFF
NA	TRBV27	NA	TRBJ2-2	TGTGCCAGCAGTTCATATAAGGGCACCGGGGAGCTGTTTTTT	CASSSYKGTGELFF
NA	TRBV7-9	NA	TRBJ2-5	TGTGCCAGCAGCTTAAGACTGCAAGAGACCCAGTACTTC	CASSLRLQETQYF
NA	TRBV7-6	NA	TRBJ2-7	TGTGCCAGCAGCTTACCCCGAACGGGTGGAGCGAGCCACGAGCAGTACTTC	CASSLPRTGGASHEQYF
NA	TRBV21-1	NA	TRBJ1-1	TGTGCCAGCAGCAAAGTGGTGGCTTTCTTT	CASSKVVAFF
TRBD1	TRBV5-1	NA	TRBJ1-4	TGCGCCAGCAGCCCATTCCGGACAGGGAATGAAAAACTGTTTTTT	CASSPFRTGNEKLFF
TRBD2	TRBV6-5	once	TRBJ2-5	TGTGCCAGCAGTTACTCGACACTAGCGGAAGAGACCCAGTACTTC	CASSYSTLAEETQYF
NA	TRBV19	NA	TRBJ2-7	TGTGCCAGTTCGGCGGGACCCACCCTCTACGAGCAGTACTTC	CASSAGPTLYEQYF